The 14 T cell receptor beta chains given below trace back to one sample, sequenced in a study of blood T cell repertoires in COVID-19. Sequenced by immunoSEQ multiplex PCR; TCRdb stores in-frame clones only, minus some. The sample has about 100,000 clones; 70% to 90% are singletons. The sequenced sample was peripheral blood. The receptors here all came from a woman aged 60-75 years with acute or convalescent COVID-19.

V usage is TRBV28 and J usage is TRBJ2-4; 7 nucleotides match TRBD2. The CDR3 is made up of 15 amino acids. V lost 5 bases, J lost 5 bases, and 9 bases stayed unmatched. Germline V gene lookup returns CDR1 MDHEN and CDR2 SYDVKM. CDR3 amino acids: CASSRESGTQNIQYF. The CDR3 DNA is TGTGCCAGCAGTCGGGAAAGCGGGACTCAAAACATTCAGTACTTC.

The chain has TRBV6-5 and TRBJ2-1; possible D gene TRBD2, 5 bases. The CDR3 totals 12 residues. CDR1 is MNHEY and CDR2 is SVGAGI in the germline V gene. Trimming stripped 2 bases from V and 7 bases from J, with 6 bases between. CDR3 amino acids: CASSYRGNEQFF. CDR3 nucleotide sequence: TGTGCCAGCAGTTACAGAGGGAATGAGCAGTTCTTC.

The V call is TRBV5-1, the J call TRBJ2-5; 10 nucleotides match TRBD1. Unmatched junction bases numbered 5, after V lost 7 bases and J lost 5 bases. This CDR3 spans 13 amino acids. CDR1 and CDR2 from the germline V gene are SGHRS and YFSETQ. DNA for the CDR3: TGCGCCAGCCGACTGGGACAGGGGGAGACCCAGTACTTC. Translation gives CASRLGQGETQYF.

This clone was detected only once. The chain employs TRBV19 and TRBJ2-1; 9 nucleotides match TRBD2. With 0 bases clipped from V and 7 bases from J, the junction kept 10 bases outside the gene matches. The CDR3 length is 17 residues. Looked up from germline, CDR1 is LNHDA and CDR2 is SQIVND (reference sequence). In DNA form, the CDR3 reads TGTGCCAGTAGTATAGACGCCTGGGCGGGAGGGAGTAATGAGCAGTTCTTC. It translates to CASSIDAWAGGSNEQFF.

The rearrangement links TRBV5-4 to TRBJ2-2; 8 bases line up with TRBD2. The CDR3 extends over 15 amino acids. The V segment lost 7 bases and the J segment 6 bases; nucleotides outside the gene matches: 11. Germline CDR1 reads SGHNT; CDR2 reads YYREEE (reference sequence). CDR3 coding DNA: TGTGCCAGCCAGGGACTAGAGTCAGGGGCCGGGGAGCTGTTTTTT. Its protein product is CASQGLESGAGELFF. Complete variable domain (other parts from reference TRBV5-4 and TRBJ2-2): ETGVTQSPTHLIKTRGQQVTLRCSSQSGHNTVSWYQQALGQGPQFIFQYYREEENGRGNFPPRFSGLQFPNYSSELNVNALELDDSALYLCASQGLESGAGELFFGEGSRLTVL.

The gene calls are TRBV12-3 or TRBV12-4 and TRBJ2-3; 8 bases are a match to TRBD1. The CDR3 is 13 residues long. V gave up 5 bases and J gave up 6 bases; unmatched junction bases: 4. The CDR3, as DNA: TGTGCCAGCAGTGGGACAGGACCCGATACGCAGTATTTT. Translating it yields CASSGTGPDTQYF.

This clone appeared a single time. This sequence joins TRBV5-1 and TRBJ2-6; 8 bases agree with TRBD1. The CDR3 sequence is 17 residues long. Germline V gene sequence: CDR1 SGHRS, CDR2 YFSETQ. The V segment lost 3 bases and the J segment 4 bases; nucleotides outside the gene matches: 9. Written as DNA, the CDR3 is TGCGCCAGCAGCTCGGACCAGGGGGCAGCGGGGGCCAACGTCCTGACTTTC. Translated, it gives CASSSDQGAAGANVLTF.

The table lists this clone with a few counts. The CDR3 DNA reads TGTGCCTGGAGTGGCCCTACCTCGAACACTGAAGCTTTCTTT. Translation: CAWSGPTSNTEAFF. The chain combines TRBV30 with TRBJ1-1; no reliable D call. Germline loops: CDR1 GTSNPN, CDR2 SVGIG (reference sequence). V was pared by 1 base and J by 1 base, with 10 bases between. This CDR3 is built from 14 residues. Filled out from reference TRBV30 and TRBJ1-1, the complete variable domain reads SQTIHQWPATLVQPVGSPLSLECTVEGTSNPNLYWYRQAAGRGLQLLFYSVGIGQISSEVPQNLSASRPQDRQFILSSKKLLLSDSGFYLCAWSGPTSNTEAFFGQGTRLTVV.

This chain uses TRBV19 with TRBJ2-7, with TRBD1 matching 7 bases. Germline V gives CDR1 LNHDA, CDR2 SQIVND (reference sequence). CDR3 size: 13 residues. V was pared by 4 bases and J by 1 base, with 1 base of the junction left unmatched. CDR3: CASSRDSSYEQYF. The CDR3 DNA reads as TGTGCCAGTAGTAGGGACAGTTCCTACGAGCAGTACTTC.

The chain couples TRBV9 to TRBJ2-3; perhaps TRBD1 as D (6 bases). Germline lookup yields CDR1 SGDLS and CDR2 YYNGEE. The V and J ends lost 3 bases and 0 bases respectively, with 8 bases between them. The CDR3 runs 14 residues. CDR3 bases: TGTGCCAGCAGCGGGACAGTTAGCACAGATACGCAGTATTTT. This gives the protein CASSGTVSTDTQYF. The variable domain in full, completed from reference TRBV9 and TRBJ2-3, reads DSGVTQTPKHLITATGQRVTLRCSPRSGDLSVYWYQQSLDQGLQFLIQYYNGEERAKGNILERFSAQQFPDLHSELNLSSLELGDSALYFCASSGTVSTDTQYFGPGTRLTVL.

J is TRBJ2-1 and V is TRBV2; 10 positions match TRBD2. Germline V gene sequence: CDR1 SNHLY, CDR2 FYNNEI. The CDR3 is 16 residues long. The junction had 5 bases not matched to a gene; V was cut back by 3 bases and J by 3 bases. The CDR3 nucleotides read TGTGCCAGCAGTGACGCTAGCGGGAGAAACTACAATGAGCAGTTCTTC. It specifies CASSDASGRNYNEQFF.

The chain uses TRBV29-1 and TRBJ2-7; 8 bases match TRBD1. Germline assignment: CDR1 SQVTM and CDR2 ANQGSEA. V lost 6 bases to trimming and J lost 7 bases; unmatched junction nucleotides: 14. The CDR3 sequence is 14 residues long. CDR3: CSVRLEQGDREQYF. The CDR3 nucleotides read TGCAGCGTCCGTCTCGAGCAGGGGGACAGGGAGCAGTACTTC.

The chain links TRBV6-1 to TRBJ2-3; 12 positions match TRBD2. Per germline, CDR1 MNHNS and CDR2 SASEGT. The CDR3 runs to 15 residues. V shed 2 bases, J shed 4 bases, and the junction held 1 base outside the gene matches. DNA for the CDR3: TGTGCCAGCAGTGAACTAGCGGGAGGGCCAGATACGCAGTATTTT. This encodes CASSELAGGPDTQYF.

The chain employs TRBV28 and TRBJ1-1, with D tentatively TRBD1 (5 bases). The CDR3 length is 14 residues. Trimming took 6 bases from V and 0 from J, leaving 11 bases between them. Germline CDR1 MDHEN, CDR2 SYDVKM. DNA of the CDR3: TGTGCCAGCAGGGGGGACTTTATGAACACTGAAGCTTTCTTT. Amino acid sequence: CASRGDFMNTEAFF. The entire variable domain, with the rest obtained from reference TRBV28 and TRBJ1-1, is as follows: DVKVTQSSRYLVKRTGEKVFLECVQDMDHENMFWYRQDPGLGLRLIYFSYDVKMKEKGDIPEGYSVSREKKERFSLILESASTNQTSMYLCASRGDFMNTEAFFGQGTRLTVV.